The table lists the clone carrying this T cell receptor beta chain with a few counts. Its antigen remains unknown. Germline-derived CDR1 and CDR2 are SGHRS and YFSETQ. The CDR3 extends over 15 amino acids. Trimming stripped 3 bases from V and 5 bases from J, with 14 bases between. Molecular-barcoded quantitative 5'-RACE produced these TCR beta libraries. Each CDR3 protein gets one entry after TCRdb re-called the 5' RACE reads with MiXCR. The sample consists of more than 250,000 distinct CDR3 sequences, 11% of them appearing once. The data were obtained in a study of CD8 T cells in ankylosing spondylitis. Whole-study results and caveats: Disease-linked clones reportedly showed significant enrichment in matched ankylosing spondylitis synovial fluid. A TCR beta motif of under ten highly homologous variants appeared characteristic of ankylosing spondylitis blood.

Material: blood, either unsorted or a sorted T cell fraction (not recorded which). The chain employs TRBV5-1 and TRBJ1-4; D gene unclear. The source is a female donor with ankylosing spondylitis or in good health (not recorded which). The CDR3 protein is CASSSGRGGNEKLFF. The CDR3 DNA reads TGCGCCAGCAGCTCGGGCCGGGGAGGGAATGAAAAACTGTTTTTT.